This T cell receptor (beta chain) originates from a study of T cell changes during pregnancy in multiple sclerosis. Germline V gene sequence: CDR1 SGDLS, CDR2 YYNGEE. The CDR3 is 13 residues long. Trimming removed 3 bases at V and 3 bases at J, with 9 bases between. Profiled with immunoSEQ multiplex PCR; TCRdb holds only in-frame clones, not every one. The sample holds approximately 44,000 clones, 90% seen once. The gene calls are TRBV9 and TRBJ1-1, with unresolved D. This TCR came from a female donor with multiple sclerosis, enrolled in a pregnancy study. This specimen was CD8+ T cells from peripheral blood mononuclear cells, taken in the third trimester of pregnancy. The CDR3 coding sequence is TGTGCCAGCAGCGAGCGGGGATACACTGAAGCTTTCTTT. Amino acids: CASSERGYTEAFF.